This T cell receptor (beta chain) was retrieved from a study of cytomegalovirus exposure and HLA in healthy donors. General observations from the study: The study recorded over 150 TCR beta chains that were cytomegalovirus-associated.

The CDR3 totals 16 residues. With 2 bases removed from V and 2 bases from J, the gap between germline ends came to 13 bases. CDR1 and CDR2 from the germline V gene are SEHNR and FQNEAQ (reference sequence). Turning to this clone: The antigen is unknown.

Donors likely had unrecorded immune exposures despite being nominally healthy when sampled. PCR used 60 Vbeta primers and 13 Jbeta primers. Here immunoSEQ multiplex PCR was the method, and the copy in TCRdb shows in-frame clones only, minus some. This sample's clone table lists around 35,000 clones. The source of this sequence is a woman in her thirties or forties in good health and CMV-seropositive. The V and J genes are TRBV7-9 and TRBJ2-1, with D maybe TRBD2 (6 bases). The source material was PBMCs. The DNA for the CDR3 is TGTGCCAGCAGCTTAACCCAGCGGAGGGCCTACAATGAGCAGTTCTTC. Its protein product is CASSLTQRRAYNEQFF.